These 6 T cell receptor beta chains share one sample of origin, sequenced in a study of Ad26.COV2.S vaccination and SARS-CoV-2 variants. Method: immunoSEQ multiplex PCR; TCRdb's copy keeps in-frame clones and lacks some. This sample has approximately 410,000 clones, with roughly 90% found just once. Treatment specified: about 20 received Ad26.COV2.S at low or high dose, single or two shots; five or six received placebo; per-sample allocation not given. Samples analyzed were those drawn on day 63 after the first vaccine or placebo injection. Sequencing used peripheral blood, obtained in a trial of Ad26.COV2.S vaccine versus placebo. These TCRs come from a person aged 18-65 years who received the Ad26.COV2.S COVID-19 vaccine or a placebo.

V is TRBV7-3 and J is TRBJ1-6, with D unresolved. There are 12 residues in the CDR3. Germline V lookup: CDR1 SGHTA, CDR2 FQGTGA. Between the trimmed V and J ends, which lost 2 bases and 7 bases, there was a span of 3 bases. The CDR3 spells CASSLGNSPLHF. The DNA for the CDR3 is TGTGCCAGCAGCTTAGGGAATTCACCCCTCCACTTT.

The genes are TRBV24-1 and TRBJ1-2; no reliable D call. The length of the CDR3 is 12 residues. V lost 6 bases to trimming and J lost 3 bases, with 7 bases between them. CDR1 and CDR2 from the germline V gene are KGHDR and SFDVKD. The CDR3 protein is CATSTAYYGYTF. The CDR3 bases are TGTGCCACCAGTACAGCGTACTATGGCTACACCTTC.

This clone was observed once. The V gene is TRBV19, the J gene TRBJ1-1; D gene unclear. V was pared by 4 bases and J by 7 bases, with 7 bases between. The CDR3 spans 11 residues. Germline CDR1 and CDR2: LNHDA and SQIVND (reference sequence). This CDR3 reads CASSTGIEAFF. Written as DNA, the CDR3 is TGTGCCAGTAGTACGGGGATTGAAGCTTTCTTT.

The CDR3: CASSSPLYNEQFF. CDR3 coding DNA: TGTGCCAGCAGCTCCCCCCTCTACAATGAGCAGTTCTTC. The V gene is TRBV7-9, the J gene TRBJ2-1; no definite D call. Trimming shortened V by 4 bases and J by 3 bases, and 7 bases separated the two germline ends. CDR1 and CDR2 from the germline V gene are SEHNR and FQNEAQ (reference sequence). The CDR3 length is 13 residues.

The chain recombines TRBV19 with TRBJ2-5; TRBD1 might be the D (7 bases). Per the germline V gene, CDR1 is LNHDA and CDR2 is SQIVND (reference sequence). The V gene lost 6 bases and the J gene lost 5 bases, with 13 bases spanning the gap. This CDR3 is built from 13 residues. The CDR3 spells CASSFQGGETQYF. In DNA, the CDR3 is TGTGCCAGTAGCTTCCAGGGGGGTGAGACCCAGTACTTC. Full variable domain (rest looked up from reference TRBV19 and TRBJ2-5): DGGITQSPKYLFRKEGQNVTLSCEQNLNHDAMYWYRQDPGQGLRLIYYSQIVNDFQKGDIAEGYSVSREKKESFPLTVTSAQKNPTAFYLCASSFQGGETQYFGPGTRLLVL.

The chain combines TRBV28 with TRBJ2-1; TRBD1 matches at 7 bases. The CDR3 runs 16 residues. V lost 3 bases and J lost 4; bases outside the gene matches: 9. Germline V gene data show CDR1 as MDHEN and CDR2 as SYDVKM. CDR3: CASSLGDRIIYNEQFF. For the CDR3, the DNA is TGTGCCAGCAGTTTGGGGGACAGAATAATTTACAATGAGCAGTTCTTC.